A selection of T cell receptor beta chains follows, all from one sample in a study of T cell responses to AZD1222 COVID-19 vaccine. Method: immunoSEQ multiplex PCR; TCRdb's copy keeps in-frame clones and lacks some. Of some 100,000 clones in the sample, roughly 91% were seen once. The material was peripheral blood, obtained on day 0 of AZD1222 vaccination. The receptors here all came from an adult in good health. Each CDR3 is given with its conserved first and last residue. Each record gives: clone size, V gene, CDR3 length, D gene, J gene, CDR3 DNA, CDR3 protein. A D gene is named only where the DNA matches it firmly. Expanded clones get a size class; other rows say once, few or many, or leave the size out.

-	TRBV28	15	TRBD1	TRBJ2-1	TGTGCCAGCAGTTCAGCCGGGACAGGGATGAATGAGCAGTTCTTC	CASSSAGTGMNEQFF
-	TRBV19	17	TRBD1	TRBJ2-4	TGTGCCAGTAGTAAACCGACAGGGATATCCCCGGGAAACATTCAGTACTTC	CASSKPTGISPGNIQYF
-	TRBV5-1	16	TRBD2	TRBJ2-4	TGCGCCAGCAGCCGGGGACTAGCGGATACCCAAAACATTCAGTACTTC	CASSRGLADTQNIQYF
-	TRBV10-3	16	-	TRBJ2-2	TGTGCCATCAGTGAGAACGAGGGGTTGGGCACCGGGGAGCTGTTTTTT	CAISENEGLGTGELFF
-	TRBV4-2	15	TRBD1	TRBJ1-4	TGTGCCAGCAGCCCTCGGACAGGCAATAATGAAAAACTGTTTTTT	CASSPRTGNNEKLFF
-	TRBV19	15	-	TRBJ1-3	TGTGCCAGTAGGGGGCTGGTGACGGTCGGAAACACCATATATTTT	CASRGLVTVGNTIYF
-	TRBV2	12	-	TRBJ1-5	TGTGCCAGCACAATGGGGAATCAGCCCCAGCATTTT	CASTMGNQPQHF
-	TRBV19	16	-	TRBJ1-2	TGTGCCAGTACCCCCAGTTCGGGCAGATGGAACTATGGCTACACCTTC	CASTPSSGRWNYGYTF
once	TRBV14	15	TRBD1	TRBJ2-2	TGTGCCAGCAGCCGGGGACAGGGGTACACCGGGGAGCTGTTTTTT	CASSRGQGYTGELFF
-	TRBV9	16	TRBD1	TRBJ1-4	TGTGCCAGCAGCGCTGCTCCGGGACAGGGGCAAGAAAAACTGTTTTTT	CASSAAPGQGQEKLFF
-	TRBV28	14	-	TRBJ2-3	TGTGCCAGCAGCCGCGCCGGGGACACAGATACGCAGTATTTT	CASSRAGDTDTQYF
-	TRBV7-2	15	TRBD1	TRBJ1-1	TGTGCCAGCAGCCCTTGGACAGGGACGAACACTGAAGCTTTCTTT	CASSPWTGTNTEAFF
-	TRBV27	13	TRBD1	TRBJ1-5	TGTGCCAGCAGTCATACAGGGGTGCAGCCCCAGCATTTT	CASSHTGVQPQHF
-	TRBV5-1	14	-	TRBJ2-3	TGCGCCAGCGCCCCCGGGACTCCGGGAGATACGCAGTATTTT	CASAPGTPGDTQYF
-	TRBV4-3	15	-	TRBJ2-2	TGCGCCAGCAGCCAAGAGTCAGACCCGTTAGGGGAGCTGTTTTTT	CASSQESDPLGELFF
-	TRBV7-2	14	TRBD1	TRBJ1-1	TGTGCCAGCAGCTTAAGGGACAGGGGGTCTGAAGCTTTCTTT	CASSLRDRGSEAFF
-	TRBV5-8	13	TRBD1	TRBJ1-2	TGTGCCAGCAACCCCGACAGGGTAGGGGGCTACACCTTC	CASNPDRVGGYTF
-	TRBV7-9	14	-	TRBJ1-4	TGTGCCAGCAGCCAGGCTGGGGTACGGGAAAAACTGTTTTTT	CASSQAGVREKLFF
-	TRBV29-1	12	-	TRBJ2-2	TGCAGCGTTGGACAGGGACTGGGGGAGCTGTTTTTT	CSVGQGLGELFF
-	TRBV7-2	14	-	TRBJ1-2	TGTGCCAGCAGCTTTCAGATGACTAACTATGGCTACACCTTC	CASSFQMTNYGYTF
-	TRBV25-1	17	TRBD2	TRBJ2-3	TGTGCCAGCAGTGAATGGGCCAGCGGGAGGTCACAGGATACGCAGTATTTT	CASSEWASGRSQDTQYF
-	TRBV3-1/TRBV3-2	14	TRBD1	TRBJ2-5	TGTGCCAGCAGCCCCTTAGGACAGGAGAGGACCCAGTACTTC	CASSPLGQERTQYF
-	TRBV19	18	-	TRBJ2-2	TGTGCCAGTAGTATCGGCCGAACCTTTTCGAGACGGACCGGGGAGCTGTTTTTT	CASSIGRTFSRRTGELFF
-	TRBV4-3	14	TRBD1	TRBJ1-1	TGCGCCAGCAGCCAAGGGGACAGGGACACTGAAGCTTTCTTT	CASSQGDRDTEAFF
-	TRBV12-3/TRBV12-4	11	-	TRBJ2-5	TGTGGATCGGGGGGCGGAGAGACCCAGTACTTC	CGSGGGETQYF
-	TRBV19	17	-	TRBJ1-2	TGTGCCAGTAGTATAAGGGGAGGCGAGGGGGTCACCTATGGCTACACCTTC	CASSIRGGEGVTYGYTF
-	TRBV3-1/TRBV3-2	13	-	TRBJ1-3	TGTGCCAGCAGCTCGGCCGCCCTGGACACCATATATTTT	CASSSAALDTIYF
-	TRBV29-1	14	TRBD1	TRBJ2-7	TGCAGCGTAAAAACCGGGACAGGGGGCCACGAGCAGTACTTC	CSVKTGTGGHEQYF
-	TRBV15	13	-	TRBJ2-7	TGTGCCACCAGCAGAGACGCGGGTTACGAGCAGTACTTC	CATSRDAGYEQYF
-	TRBV3-1/TRBV3-2	13	-	TRBJ1-2	TGTGCCAGCAGCCCCTCTGGGTGGTATGGCTACACCTTC	CASSPSGWYGYTF
-	TRBV30	12	-	TRBJ1-2	TGTGCCTGGTCCGGCGGGAACTATGGCTACACCTTC	CAWSGGNYGYTF
-	TRBV4-2	13	-	TRBJ1-2	TGTGCCAGCAGCCAAGCGGGGATATATGGCTACACCTTC	CASSQAGIYGYTF
-	TRBV3-1/TRBV3-2	18	TRBD2	TRBJ2-2	TGTGCCAGCAGCCAAGTTTTCCCAGCTAGCGGGGGGGCCGGGGAGCTGTTTTTT	CASSQVFPASGGAGELFF
once	TRBV24-1	15	-	TRBJ2-1	TGTGCCACCAGTGACTCCTTGGCGGTGGCGGATGAGCAGTTCTTC	CATSDSLAVADEQFF
-	TRBV7-6	14	-	TRBJ1-5	TGTGCCAGCAGCTTAGCAGGGGGTCAGCTCCCCCAGCATTTT	CASSLAGGQLPQHF
-	TRBV20-1	11	-	TRBJ1-2	TGCAGTGCCTCGGAAGACTATGGCTACACCTTC	CSASEDYGYTF
-	TRBV19	14	TRBD1	TRBJ2-4	TGTGCCAGTAGACAGGGACAGGTGGTGGACATTCAGTACTTC	CASRQGQVVDIQYF
-	TRBV7-2	14	TRBD1	TRBJ2-3	TGTGCCAGCAGCTCGGGACAGCGCACAGATACGCAGTATTTT	CASSSGQRTDTQYF
-	TRBV3-1/TRBV3-2	14	TRBD2	TRBJ2-3	TGTGCCAGCCGAATGGCGGGGGGGCGAAGGACGCAGTATTTT	CASRMAGGRRTQYF
-	TRBV6-5	13	-	TRBJ1-2	TGTGCCAGCAGTCCCAGTGGGGACTATGGCTACACCTTC	CASSPSGDYGYTF
-	TRBV12-3/TRBV12-4	12	-	TRBJ2-3	TGTGCCAGCGGCCCATGGGTTAATACGCAGTATTTT	CASGPWVNTQYF